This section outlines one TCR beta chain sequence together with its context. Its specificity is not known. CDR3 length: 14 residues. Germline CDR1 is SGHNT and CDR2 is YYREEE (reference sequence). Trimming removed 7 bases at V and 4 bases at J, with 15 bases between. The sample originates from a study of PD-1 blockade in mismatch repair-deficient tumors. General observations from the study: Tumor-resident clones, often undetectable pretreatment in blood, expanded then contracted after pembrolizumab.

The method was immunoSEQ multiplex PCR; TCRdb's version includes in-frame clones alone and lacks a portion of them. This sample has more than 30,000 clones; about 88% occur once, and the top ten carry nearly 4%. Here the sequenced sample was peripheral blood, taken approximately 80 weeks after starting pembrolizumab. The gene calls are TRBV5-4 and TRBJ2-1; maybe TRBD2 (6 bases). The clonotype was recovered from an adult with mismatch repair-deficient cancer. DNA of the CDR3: TGTGCCAGCTCTGGTGGAGGACTATACAATGAGCAGTTCTTC. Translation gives CASSGGGLYNEQFF.